The sequence of this TCR beta chain was determined in a study of blood T cell repertoires in COVID-19. Study-level background: The United States, Italy and Spain were the sources of the acute and convalescent COVID-19 samples. Nucleic acid was either cDNA or gDNA, and it came from T cells, B-cell-depleted T cells, or PBMCs.

Each recovered donor of Cohort 3 presented with two negative PCRs, clearance, or symptom resolution. V shed 5 bases and J shed 0 bases, with 8 bases lying between them. Looked up from germline, CDR1 is SGHVS and CDR2 is FNYEAQ. The CDR3 totals 15 residues. Original methodology: Quantification of nucleated cells was approximated via reference gene primer amplification. Assay used: immunoSEQ multiplex PCR; TCRdb lists only in-frame clones, some missing. V, J and clone size are taken as reported in that table, and D and trimming were inferred from the DNA itself. The sample has 250,000 to 300,000 clones; just over 85% are singletons.

The chain couples TRBV7-6 to TRBJ2-6; no firm D call. The specimen sequenced was PBMCs or T cells enriched from blood (not recorded which). This clonotype was sampled from a man aged 18 to 29 who had recovered from COVID-19. The CDR3 bases are TGTGCCAGCAGCCCCCGTCCCTCTGGGGCCAACGTCCTGACTTTC. Its translation: CASSPRPSGANVLTF.